This is a list of T cell receptor beta chains from one sample in a study of OX40 agonist ivuxolimab in advanced cancers. Profiled with immunoSEQ multiplex PCR; TCRdb holds only in-frame clones, not every one. The sample lists tens of thousands of clones, roughly 89% occurring once. The sample here was CD4+ or CD8+ T cells sorted from blood, taken in a trial of the OX40 agonist ivuxolimab. The source of these receptors is an adult with an advanced solid tumor such as melanoma, head and neck, liver or kidney cancer. The CDR3 runs from the conserved cysteine through the conserved F or W. Not every row has a clone size; where given, it reads once, few, many or a size class.

V gene	clone size	J gene	CDR3 protein
TRBV11-2	NA	TRBJ2-7	CASSLVTDEQYF
TRBV13	few	TRBJ2-1	CASSSRALYNEQFF
TRBV7-3	NA	TRBJ1-6	CASSADGSSPLHF
TRBV6-1	NA	TRBJ2-3	CASTRTGWSTDTQYF
TRBV30	NA	TRBJ1-3	CAWSPYPGSGNTIYF
TRBV7-3	once	TRBJ2-7	CATQPGTNPGGEQYF
TRBV15	NA	TRBJ2-5	CATSRDPAGETQYF
TRBV25-1	NA	TRBJ1-4	CASSAPDRGRFQLFF
TRBV19	NA	TRBJ2-5	CASSLPGQGETQYF
TRBV5-6	NA	TRBJ2-7	CASSLRGVEQYF
TRBV5-1	NA	TRBJ1-1	CASSLGTTNTEAFF
TRBV25-1	NA	TRBJ2-1	CASLDTSREQFF
TRBV4-1	NA	TRBJ1-2	CAAAPQGNYGYTF
TRBV7-3	NA	TRBJ2-2	CASSSPGGMESNTGELFF
TRBV27	NA	TRBJ1-5	CASSRTDSNQPQHF
TRBV5-1	NA	TRBJ2-2	CASSGTSGGTNTGELFF
TRBV5-1	NA	TRBJ2-2	CASSFSGDTGELFF
TRBV2	NA	TRBJ1-5	CASSVGGTRQPQHF
TRBV28	NA	TRBJ2-3	CASSFIKGTRTDTQYF
TRBV28	NA	TRBJ2-7	CASSSPGLGFTYEQYF
TRBV10-3	NA	TRBJ2-5	CAISDPGTLKRETQYF
TRBV28	NA	TRBJ1-2	CASSRGGYGYTF
TRBV5-5	NA	TRBJ2-1	CASRNARVYRNEQFF
TRBV5-1	NA	TRBJ2-7	CASSGSGLAGYEQYF
TRBV4-2	NA	TRBJ1-2	CASSQDWDYGYTF
TRBV5-1	NA	TRBJ2-5	CASSLVIEETQYF
TRBV5-4	NA	TRBJ2-1	CASSLAGGVGTNEQFF
TRBV4-3	NA	TRBJ1-2	CASSQRLGGGYTF
TRBV4-3	few	TRBJ2-4	CASSQDLAKNIQYF
TRBV2	NA	TRBJ1-1	CASNGVLDTEAFF
TRBV30	NA	TRBJ2-3	CAWSRATDTQYF
TRBV5-1	NA	TRBJ2-3	CASSLGGLAGEDTQYF
TRBV7-9	NA	TRBJ2-7	CASSLGSGGPHSYEQYF
TRBV5-1	NA	TRBJ2-7	CASSLVRGGEQYF
TRBV4-1	NA	TRBJ2-5	CASSRAGEGTQYF
TRBV6-1	NA	TRBJ2-3	CASRPPGQAGDTQYF
TRBV19	NA	TRBJ1-2	CASLRQGSEDYTF
TRBV20-1	NA	TRBJ2-7	CSATPGDEQYF
TRBV7-3	NA	TRBJ1-1	CASSPLTGRTFF
TRBV19	few	TRBJ2-7	CASSRKTNQGTSGINEQYF
TRBV28	NA	TRBJ1-2	CASSDHGYYDYTF
TRBV11-1	NA	TRBJ2-7	CASSQYRGGYEQYF
TRBV6-1	NA	TRBJ2-3	CASRPGGRASDTQYF
TRBV28	NA	TRBJ2-7	CASSSATYEQYF
TRBV9	NA	TRBJ1-1	CASSVGQGATEAFF
TRBV6-5	NA	TRBJ2-7	CASSYNRAYEQYF
TRBV5-1	NA	TRBJ1-2	CASSMGQSIYGYTF
TRBV4-1	NA	TRBJ2-1	CASRRPGQSSYNEQFF
TRBV7-3	NA	TRBJ2-3	CASSRGGEDTQYF
TRBV28	few	TRBJ2-1	CASSKRPPYNEQFF
TRBV28	NA	TRBJ1-2	CASSLLLRGAKGYTF
TRBV5-1	NA	TRBJ2-7	CASSLAGGLEEQYF
TRBV28	few	TRBJ2-7	CASSFIGEGWEQYF